The T cell receptor (beta chain) under discussion was sequenced for a study of blood T cell repertoires in COVID-19. Study at large: Samples came from the United States, Italy and Spain, spanning acute and convalescent COVID-19.

Profiling relied on immunoSEQ multiplex PCR, and the TCRdb table lists in-frame clones only, not all of them. This table holds 100,000 to 150,000 clones, over 75% found once. V lost 2 bases to trimming and J lost 6 bases, with 17 bases between them. Germline CDR1 ENHRY, CDR2 SYGVKD. This CDR3 contains 15 residues. The chain recombines TRBV10-3 with TRBJ2-7; D possibly corresponds to TRBD2 (5 bases). The clonotype was recovered from a man aged 35-49 years with active or convalescent COVID-19. The sequenced sample consisted of peripheral blood. This chain's CDR3 is CAISEGVEGMGEQYF. The CDR3 DNA reads TGTGCCATCAGTGAGGGGGTCGAGGGAATGGGCGAGCAGTACTTC.